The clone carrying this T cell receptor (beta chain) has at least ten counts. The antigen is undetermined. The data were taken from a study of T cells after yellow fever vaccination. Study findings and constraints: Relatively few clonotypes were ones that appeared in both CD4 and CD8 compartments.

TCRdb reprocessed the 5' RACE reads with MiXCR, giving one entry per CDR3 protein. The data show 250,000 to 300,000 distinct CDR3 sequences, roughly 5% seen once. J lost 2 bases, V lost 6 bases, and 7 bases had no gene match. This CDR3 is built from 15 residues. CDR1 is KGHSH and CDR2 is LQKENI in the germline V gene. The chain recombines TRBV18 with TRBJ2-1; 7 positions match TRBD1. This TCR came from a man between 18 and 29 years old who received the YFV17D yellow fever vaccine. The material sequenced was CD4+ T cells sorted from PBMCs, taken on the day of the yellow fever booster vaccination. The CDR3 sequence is CASSPGGRPYNEQFF. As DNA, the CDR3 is TGTGCCAGCTCTCCAGGGGGTCGTCCCTACAATGAGCAGTTCTTC.